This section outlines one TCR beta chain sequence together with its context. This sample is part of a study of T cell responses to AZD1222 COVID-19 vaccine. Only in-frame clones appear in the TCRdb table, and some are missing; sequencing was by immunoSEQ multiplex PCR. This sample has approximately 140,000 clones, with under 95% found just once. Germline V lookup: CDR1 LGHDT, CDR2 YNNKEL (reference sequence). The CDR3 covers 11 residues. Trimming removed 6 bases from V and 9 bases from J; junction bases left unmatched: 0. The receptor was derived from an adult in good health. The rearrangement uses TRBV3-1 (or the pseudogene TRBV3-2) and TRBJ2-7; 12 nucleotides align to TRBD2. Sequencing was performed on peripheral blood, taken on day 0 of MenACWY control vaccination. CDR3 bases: TGTGCCAGCAGGGGACTAGCGGGGCAGTACTTC. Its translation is CASRGLAGQYF.